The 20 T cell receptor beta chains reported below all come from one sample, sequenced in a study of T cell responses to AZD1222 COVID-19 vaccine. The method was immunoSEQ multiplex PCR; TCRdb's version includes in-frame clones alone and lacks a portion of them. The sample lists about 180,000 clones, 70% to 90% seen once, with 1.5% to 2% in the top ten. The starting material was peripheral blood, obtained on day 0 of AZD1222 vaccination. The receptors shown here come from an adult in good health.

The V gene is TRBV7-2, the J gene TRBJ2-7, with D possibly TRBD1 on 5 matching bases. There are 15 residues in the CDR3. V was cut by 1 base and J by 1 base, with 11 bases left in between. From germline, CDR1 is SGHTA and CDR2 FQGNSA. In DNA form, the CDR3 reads TGTGCCAGCAGCTTAGGGGGCAGCATGTCCTACGAGCAGTACTTC. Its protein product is CASSLGGSMSYEQYF.

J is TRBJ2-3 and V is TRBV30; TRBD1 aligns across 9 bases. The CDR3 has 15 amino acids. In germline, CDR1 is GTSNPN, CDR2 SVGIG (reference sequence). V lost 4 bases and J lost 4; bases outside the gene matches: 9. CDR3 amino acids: CAWTRTGEASDTQYF. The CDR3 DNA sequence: TGTGCCTGGACGAGGACAGGGGAAGCTTCAGATACGCAGTATTTT.

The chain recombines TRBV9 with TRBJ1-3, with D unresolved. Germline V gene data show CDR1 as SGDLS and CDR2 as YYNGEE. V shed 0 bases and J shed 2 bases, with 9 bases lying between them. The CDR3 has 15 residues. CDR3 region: CASSVAAWTGNTIYF. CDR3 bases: TGTGCCAGCAGCGTAGCTGCCTGGACTGGAAACACCATATATTTT.

In DNA, the CDR3 is TGCGCCAGCAGCTCTAGCGGGAGCTCCTACAATGAGCAGTTCTTC. This sequence encodes CASSSSGSSYNEQFF. The J gene is TRBJ2-1, the V gene TRBV5-1, with TRBD2 matching 10 bases. V shed 3 bases and J 0 bases; nucleotides not matched to a gene: 0. CDR1 and CDR2 (germline): SGHRS, YFSETQ. The CDR3 loop spans 15 amino acids.

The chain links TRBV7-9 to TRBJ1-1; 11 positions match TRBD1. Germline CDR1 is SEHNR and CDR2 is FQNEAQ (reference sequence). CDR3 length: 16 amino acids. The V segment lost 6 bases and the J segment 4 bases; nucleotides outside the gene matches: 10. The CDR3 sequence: CASSPWTGGLSTEAFF. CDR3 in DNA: TGTGCCAGCAGTCCTTGGACAGGGGGCTTGAGCACTGAAGCTTTCTTT.

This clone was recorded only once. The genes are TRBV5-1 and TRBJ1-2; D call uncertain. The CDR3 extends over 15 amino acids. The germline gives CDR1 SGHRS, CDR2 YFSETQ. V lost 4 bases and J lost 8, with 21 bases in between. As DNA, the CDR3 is TGCGCCAGCAGCGTCCGGGGTCAAGCATTCGAGGGCTACACCTTC. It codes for CASSVRGQAFEGYTF.

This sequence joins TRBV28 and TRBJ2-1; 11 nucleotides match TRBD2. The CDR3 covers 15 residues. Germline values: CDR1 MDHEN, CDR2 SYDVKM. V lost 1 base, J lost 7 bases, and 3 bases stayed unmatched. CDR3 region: CASSLYSGGENEQFF. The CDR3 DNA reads TGTGCCAGCAGTTTATATAGCGGGGGGGAAAATGAGCAGTTCTTC.

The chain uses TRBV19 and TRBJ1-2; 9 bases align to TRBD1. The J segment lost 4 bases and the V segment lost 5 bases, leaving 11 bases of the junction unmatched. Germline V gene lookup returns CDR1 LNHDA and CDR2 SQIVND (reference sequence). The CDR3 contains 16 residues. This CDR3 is CASSPGQGLSGYGYTF. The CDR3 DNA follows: TGTGCCAGTAGTCCGGGACAGGGCCTTTCGGGCTATGGCTACACCTTC.

The CDR3 spells CASSLASALYGYTF. DNA of the CDR3: TGTGCCAGCAGCTTGGCGTCGGCATTGTATGGCTACACCTTC. The chain has TRBV5-8 and TRBJ1-2, with D hard to call. Looked up from germline, CDR1 is SGHTS and CDR2 is YDEGEE. V lost 0 bases to trimming and J lost 5 bases, with 11 bases between them. The CDR3 runs 14 residues.

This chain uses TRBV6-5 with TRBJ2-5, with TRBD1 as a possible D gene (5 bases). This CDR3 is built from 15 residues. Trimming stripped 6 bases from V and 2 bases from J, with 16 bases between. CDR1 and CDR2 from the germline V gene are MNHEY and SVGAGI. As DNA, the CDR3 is TGTGCCAGCAGCCAAACCGGAACAGGACAAGAGACCCAGTACTTC. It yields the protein CASSQTGTGQETQYF.

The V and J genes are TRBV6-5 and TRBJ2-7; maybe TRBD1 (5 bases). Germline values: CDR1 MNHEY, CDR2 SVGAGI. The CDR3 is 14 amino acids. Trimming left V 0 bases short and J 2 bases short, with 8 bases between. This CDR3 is CASSYSRVAYEQYF. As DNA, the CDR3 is TGTGCCAGCAGTTACTCCAGGGTTGCCTACGAGCAGTACTTC.

In DNA form, the CDR3 reads TGTGCCAGCCAGTGGGGGGCTGGGGCCAACGTCCTGACTTTC. Its protein is CASQWGAGANVLTF. The chain recombines TRBV9 with TRBJ2-6; tentatively, D is TRBD2 (6 bases). Germline CDR1 SGDLS, CDR2 YYNGEE. CDR3 length equals 14 residues. The V gene lost 7 bases and the J gene lost 2 bases, with 10 bases spanning the gap. The entire variable domain, with the rest obtained from reference TRBV9 and TRBJ2-6, is as follows: DSGVTQTPKHLITATGQRVTLRCSPRSGDLSVYWYQQSLDQGLQFLIQYYNGEERAKGNILERFSAQQFPDLHSELNLSSLELGDSALYFCASQWGAGANVLTFGAGSRLTVL.

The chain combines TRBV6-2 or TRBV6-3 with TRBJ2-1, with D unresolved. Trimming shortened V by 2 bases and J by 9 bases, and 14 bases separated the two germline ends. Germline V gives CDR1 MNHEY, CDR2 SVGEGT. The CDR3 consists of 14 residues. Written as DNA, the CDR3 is TGTGCCAGCAGTTACCCTATTGGTCTAGGTGAGCAGTTCTTC. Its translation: CASSYPIGLGEQFF.

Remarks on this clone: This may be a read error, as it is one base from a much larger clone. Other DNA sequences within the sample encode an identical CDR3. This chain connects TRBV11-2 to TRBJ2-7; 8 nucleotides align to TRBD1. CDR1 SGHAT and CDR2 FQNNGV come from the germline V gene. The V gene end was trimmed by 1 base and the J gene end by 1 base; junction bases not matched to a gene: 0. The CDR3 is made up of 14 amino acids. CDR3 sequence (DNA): TGTGCCAGCAGCTTAGGGACAGGGTCCTACGAGCAGTACTTC. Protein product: CASSLGTGSYEQYF.

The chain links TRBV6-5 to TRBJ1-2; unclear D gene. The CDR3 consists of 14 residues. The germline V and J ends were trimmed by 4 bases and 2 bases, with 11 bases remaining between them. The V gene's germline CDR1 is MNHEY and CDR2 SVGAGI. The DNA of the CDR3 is TGTGCCAGCAGTTTTGAAGGACGGAACTATGGCTACACCTTC. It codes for CASSFEGRNYGYTF.

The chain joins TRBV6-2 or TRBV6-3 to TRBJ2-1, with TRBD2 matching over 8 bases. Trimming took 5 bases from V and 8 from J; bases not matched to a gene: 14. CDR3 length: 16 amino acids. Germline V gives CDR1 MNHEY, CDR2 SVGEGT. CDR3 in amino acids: CASSPPGGARIDEQFF. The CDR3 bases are TGTGCCAGCAGTCCCCCGGGGGGGGCGCGAATCGATGAGCAGTTCTTC.

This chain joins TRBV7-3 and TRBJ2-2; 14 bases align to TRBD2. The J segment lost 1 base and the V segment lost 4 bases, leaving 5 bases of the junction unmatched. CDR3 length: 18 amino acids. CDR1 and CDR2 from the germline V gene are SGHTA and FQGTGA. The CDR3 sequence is CASSSGTSGGLNTGELFF. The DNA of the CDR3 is TGTGCCAGCAGCTCAGGGACTAGCGGGGGCCTGAACACCGGGGAGCTGTTTTTT.

The DNA of the CDR3 is TGTGCCAGCAGCTTAGTTTCGACTAGCGGGAGAAATACGCAGTATTTT. The encoded protein is CASSLVSTSGRNTQYF. This chain connects TRBV7-2 to TRBJ2-3; 12 nucleotides align to TRBD2. CDR1 and CDR2 (germline): SGHTA, FQGNSA. V dropped 1 base and J dropped 7; count of bases not matched to a gene: 6. This CDR3 spans 16 amino acids.

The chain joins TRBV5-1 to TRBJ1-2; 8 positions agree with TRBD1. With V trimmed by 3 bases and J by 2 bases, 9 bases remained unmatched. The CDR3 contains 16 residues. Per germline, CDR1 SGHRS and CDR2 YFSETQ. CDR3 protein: CASSYARTGSNYGYTF. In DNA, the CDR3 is TGCGCCAGCAGCTACGCCCGGACAGGGTCGAACTATGGCTACACCTTC. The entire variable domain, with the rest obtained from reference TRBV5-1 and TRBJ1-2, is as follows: KAGVTQTPRYLIKTRGQQVTLSCSPISGHRSVSWYQQTPGQGLQFLFEYFSETQRNKGNFPGRFSGRQFSNSRSEMNVSTLELGDSALYLCASSYARTGSNYGYTFGSGTRLTVV.

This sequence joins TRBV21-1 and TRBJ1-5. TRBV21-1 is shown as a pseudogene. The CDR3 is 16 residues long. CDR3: CASSKVVQGLNQPQHF. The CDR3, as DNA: TGTGCCAGCAGCAAAGTGGTGCAGGGACTGAATCAGCCCCAGCATTTT.